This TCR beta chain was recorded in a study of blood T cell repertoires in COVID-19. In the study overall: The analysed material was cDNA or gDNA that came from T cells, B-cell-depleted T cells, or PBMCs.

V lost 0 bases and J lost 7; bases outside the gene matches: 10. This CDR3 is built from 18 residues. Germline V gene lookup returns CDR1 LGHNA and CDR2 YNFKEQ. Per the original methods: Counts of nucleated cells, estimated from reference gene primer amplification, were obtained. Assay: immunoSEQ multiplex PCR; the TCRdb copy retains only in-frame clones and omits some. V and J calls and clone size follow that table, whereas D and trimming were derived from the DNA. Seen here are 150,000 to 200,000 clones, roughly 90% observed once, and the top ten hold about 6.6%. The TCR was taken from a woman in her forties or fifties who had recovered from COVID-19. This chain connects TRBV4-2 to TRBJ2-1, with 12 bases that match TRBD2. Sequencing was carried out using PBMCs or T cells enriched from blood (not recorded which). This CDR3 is CASSQDPSGGASGNEQFF. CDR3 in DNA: TGTGCCAGCAGCCAAGATCCTAGCGGGGGGGCCAGCGGGAATGAGCAGTTCTTC.